The clone carrying this T cell receptor beta chain showed up many times. Its specificity is not known. Each patient went into thyroid surgery without having received any treatment. These data come from a study of metastatic and nonmetastatic thyroid tumors. Overall study: Samples came from malignant and benign thyroid patients, and repertoires were compared across blood and tumor or nodule tissue.

Study conclusions and caveats: For both blood and tumor, malignant thyroid tumors reportedly showed significantly higher TCR beta diversity than benign nodules did.

In germline, CDR1 is GTSNPN, CDR2 SVGIG (reference sequence). With 0 bases removed from V and 3 bases from J, the gap between germline ends came to 12 bases. The CDR3 consists of 15 residues. TCRdb re-analyzed the PCR reads using MiXCR. The sample shows tens of thousands of clones, 9.5% to 15% of them seen only once. Sequencing was carried out using tumor tissue. The chain links TRBV30 to TRBJ1-5; D unresolved. This TCR came from a female donor with papillary thyroid cancer or a benign thyroid nodule (not recorded which). Some clones in this sample may be carry-over from other donors' samples. CDR3 amino acids: CAWSVRAGINQPQHF. The DNA of the CDR3 is TGTGCCTGGAGTGTAAGGGCCGGGATCAATCAGCCCCAGCATTTT.